The following is a T cell receptor (beta chain) sequence with its context. The entry originates in a study of control samples from healthy donors and cancer patients. V was clipped by 0 bases and J by 2 bases; unmatched bases: 7. Per the germline V gene, CDR1 is SGDLS and CDR2 is YYNGEE. CDR3 size: 17 residues. TCRdb keeps only in-frame clones here, not all; method: immunoSEQ multiplex PCR. The sample carries under 150,000 clones, roughly 86% recorded once. This clonotype was obtained from a man in his fifties or sixties in good health. V is TRBV9 and J is TRBJ2-2; 7 bases line up with TRBD1. The sequenced sample consisted of blood. The CDR3 DNA reads TGTGCCAGCAGCGTAGTCGGGACAGCCGTTAACACCGGGGAGCTGTTTTTT. The encoded protein is CASSVVGTAVNTGELFF.